The source of this T cell receptor (beta chain) is a study of T cell repertoires in cytomegalovirus infection. Study-level background: Evidence of both CMV infection and a matching HLA type came from public TCR beta signatures. Study outcomes and limitations: It was HLA-C-restricted CMV-specific TCR beta clonotypes that dominated the response ex vivo. Cumulative public TCR beta family frequency identified carriers of CMV plus the relevant HLA.

TCRdb re-analysed the reads in MiXCR, keeping a single row per CDR3 protein. The top ten hold roughly three fifths of the sample, which has roughly 220,000 distinct CDR3 sequences, around 35% seen once. In this sample, this clonotype turned up a few times. The antigen remains unidentified. With 3 bases removed from V and 0 bases from J, the gap between germline ends came to 5 bases. CDR1 is LGHNA, CDR2 YNFKEQ, per germline. The CDR3 is 14 amino acids. The genes are TRBV4-2 and TRBJ2-2; D gene unclear. Sequencing used CD8+ T cells from cultured PBMCs, obtained from culture after CMV antigen stimulation. The TCR was taken from a human donor in good health (CMV status not recorded). Some clones in this sample may be carry-over from other donors' samples. The CDR3 DNA reads TGTGCCAGCAGCCATTTACCGAACACCGGGGAGCTGTTTTTT. Protein: CASSHLPNTGELFF.